This TCR beta chain was sequenced during a study of response to subunit inactivated influenza vaccine. General study points: The authors put forward the suggestion that each seasonal influenza vaccination may bring in only a limited number of new T cells.

To note about this clonotype: Antigen specificity is unknown.

TCRdb re-analysed the RT-PCR reads in MiXCR, keeping a single row per CDR3 protein. The table lists 750,000 to 850,000 distinct CDR3 sequences, around 20% of them singletons, with roughly 10% in the top ten. The origin of this receptor is a man aged 50 to 59 who received an inactivated influenza vaccine. The sequencing used PBMCs from blood, collected more than 4 days after vaccination.

As DNA, the CDR3 is TGCAGTGCTAGAGATACACTAGCGGGAGTAGTGAACACCGGGGAGCTGTTTTTT. Protein: CSARDTLAGVVNTGELFF. The chain recombines TRBV20-1 with TRBJ2-2; 11 bases are shared with TRBD2. CDR1 DFQATT and CDR2 SNEGSKA come from the germline V gene (reference sequence). The CDR3 length is 18 residues. Losses at the gene ends were 0 bases for V and 1 base for J; bases not matched to a gene: 7.